Sequencing of this T cell receptor beta chain was carried out in a study of technical replicates of blood from several donors. Clones were read by immunoSEQ multiplex PCR, and TCRdb kept only the in-frame ones, dropping some. The repertoire holds approximately 80,000 clones, with roughly 90% as singletons. The CDR3 runs 14 residues. The germline gives CDR1 SGDLS, CDR2 YYNGEE. The germline V and J ends were trimmed by 3 bases and 8 bases, with 14 bases remaining between them. The material sequenced was T cells isolated from PBMCs. This TCR was recovered from a human donor in good health. V gene TRBV9 combines with J gene TRBJ1-4; D call uncertain. CDR3 sequence reads: CASSGGWSVEKLFF. The CDR3 DNA is TGTGCCAGCAGCGGAGGGTGGAGTGTAGAAAAACTGTTTTTT.